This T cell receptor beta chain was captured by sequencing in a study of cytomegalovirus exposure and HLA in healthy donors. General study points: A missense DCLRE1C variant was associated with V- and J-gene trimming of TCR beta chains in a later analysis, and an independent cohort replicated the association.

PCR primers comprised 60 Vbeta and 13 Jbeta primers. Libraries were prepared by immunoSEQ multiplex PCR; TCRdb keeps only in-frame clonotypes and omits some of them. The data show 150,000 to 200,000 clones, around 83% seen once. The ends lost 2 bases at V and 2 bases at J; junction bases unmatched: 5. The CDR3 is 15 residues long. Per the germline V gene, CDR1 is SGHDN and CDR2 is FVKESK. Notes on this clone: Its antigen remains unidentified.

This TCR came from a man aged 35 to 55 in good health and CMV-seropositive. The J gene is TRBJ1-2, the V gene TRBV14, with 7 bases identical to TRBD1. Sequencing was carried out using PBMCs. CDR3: CASSQSTGKNYGYTF. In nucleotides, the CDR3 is TGTGCCAGCAGCCAATCGACAGGGAAGAACTATGGCTACACCTTC.